Listed below are T cell receptor beta chains from one sample, sequenced in a study of blood T cell repertoires in COVID-19. Clones were sequenced by immunoSEQ multiplex PCR, and TCRdb holds only the in-frame ones, with some missing. Among a few hundred thousand clones listed, around 88% were seen once. The sample consisted of peripheral blood. The source of these receptors is a woman under 40 who had recovered from COVID-19. Each CDR3 is given with its conserved first and last residue. The D gene is left open where the match is weak. Expanded clones are given a class, and other clones once, few, many or no size at all.

TRBD2 TRBJ2-5 TRBV15 NA CATSSLSDSGGPQETQYF TGTGCCACCAGCAGCCTCTCGGATAGCGGGGGGCCACAAGAGACCCAGTACTTC
TRBD2 TRBJ2-5 TRBV28 NA CASSLVGGETQYF TGTGCCAGCAGTTTAGTCGGGGGGGAGACCCAGTACTTC
TRBD2 TRBJ2-7 TRBV2 NA CASSGTSGGPYEQYF TGTGCCAGCAGCGGGACTAGCGGGGGTCCCTACGAGCAGTACTTC
NA TRBJ2-2 TRBV5-4 once CASSLQGRVTGELFF TGTGCCAGCAGCTTGCAGGGTAGGGTCACCGGGGAGCTGTTTTTT
NA TRBJ1-3 TRBV7-8 NA CASSLRPGLSGNTIYF TGTGCCAGCAGCTTAAGGCCGGGTCTGTCTGGAAACACCATATATTTT
TRBD1 TRBJ1-1 TRBV7-2 NA CASNPGGYTEAFF TGTGCCAGCAACCCAGGGGGATACACTGAAGCTTTCTTT
TRBD2 TRBJ2-4 TRBV27 NA CASSSGREGAKNIQYF TGTGCCAGCAGTTCTGGCCGGGAGGGGGCCAAAAACATTCAGTACTTC
NA TRBJ1-5 TRBV21-1 NA CASSKVANQPQHF TGTGCCAGCAGCAAAGTTGCGAATCAGCCCCAGCATTTT
NA TRBJ2-3 TRBV19 once CATSKGRGGDTQYF TGTGCCACCTCAAAAGGAAGGGGGGGGGATACGCAGTATTTT
NA TRBJ1-4 TRBV19 NA CASRRENEKLFF TGTGCCAGTCGAAGGGAGAATGAAAAACTGTTTTTT
TRBD1 TRBJ1-2 TRBV14 NA CASSLTGNTNYGYTF TGTGCCAGCAGCTTGACAGGGAATACTAACTATGGCTACACCTTC
NA TRBJ1-3 TRBV6-1 NA CASSEARAGNTIYF TGTGCCAGCAGTGAAGCCAGGGCTGGAAACACCATATATTTT
NA TRBJ1-6 TRBV2 NA CASSEQGNNSPLHF TGTGCCAGCAGTGAACAGGGAAATAATTCACCCCTCCACTTT
NA TRBJ1-2 TRBV7-2 NA CASSFWERLGGYTF TGTGCCAGCAGCTTTTGGGAGAGGCTAGGCGGCTACACCTTC
TRBD1 TRBJ2-5 TRBV27 NA CASSLSEGGPETQYF TGTGCCAGCAGTTTATCGGAAGGGGGCCCAGAGACCCAGTACTTC
TRBD1 TRBJ1-2 TRBV5-1 NA CASSMTGGPTYGYTF TGCGCCAGCAGTATGACAGGGGGCCCCACCTATGGCTACACCTTC
TRBD2 TRBJ2-5 TRBV3-1/TRBV3-2 NA CASREWTSQETQYF TGTGCCAGCAGGGAATGGACTAGTCAGGAGACCCAGTACTTC
TRBD2 TRBJ2-1 TRBV5-5 NA CASSFGTGREGEQFF TGTGCCAGCAGCTTCGGCACAGGTCGGGAGGGTGAGCAGTTCTTC
NA TRBJ1-2 TRBV7-9 few CASSLGESYGYTF TGTGCCAGCAGCCTCGGAGAGTCGTATGGCTACACCTTC
NA TRBJ1-1 TRBV6-5 NA CASSYGGGEAEAFF TGTGCCAGCAGTTACGGGGGGGGTGAGGCTGAAGCTTTCTTT
NA TRBJ2-7 TRBV6-5 NA CASSTRQVPSYEQYF TGTGCCAGCAGTACCCGACAGGTCCCTTCCTACGAGCAGTACTTC
NA TRBJ2-2 TRBV5-1 NA CASSYWGANTGELFF TGCGCCAGCAGCTATTGGGGGGCGAACACCGGGGAGCTGTTTTTT
TRBD1 TRBJ2-1 TRBV24-1 NA CATSDPTGGLNNEQFF TGTGCCACCAGTGACCCGACAGGGGGCTTGAACAATGAGCAGTTCTTC
NA TRBJ1-5 TRBV10-1 NA CAKLGQFSNQPQHF TGCGCCAAGCTGGGGCAGTTTAGCAATCAGCCCCAGCATTTT
TRBD2 TRBJ2-1 TRBV5-1 NA CASSLISGGEPFF TGCGCCAGCAGCTTGATTAGCGGGGGCGAGCCGTTCTTC
TRBD1 TRBJ1-5 TRBV5-1 NA CASSLWGQGEGNQPQHF TGCGCCAGCAGCCTTTGGGGACAGGGAGAGGGCAATCAGCCCCAGCATTTT
TRBD1 TRBJ1-5 TRBV5-4 NA CASSLGGQGTNQPQHF TGTGCCAGCAGCTTGGGGGGACAGGGCACCAATCAGCCCCAGCATTTT
TRBD1 TRBJ1-1 TRBV9 NA CASSVGTGLMNTEAFF TGTGCCAGCAGCGTAGGGACAGGCCTCATGAACACTGAAGCTTTCTTT
NA TRBJ1-5 TRBV7-2 NA CASSLNGGDQPQHF TGTGCCAGCAGCTTAAACGGAGGGGATCAGCCCCAGCATTTT
NA TRBJ1-5 TRBV7-2 NA CASSFRSVYSNQPQHF TGTGCCAGCAGCTTTCGTAGCGTCTATAGCAATCAGCCCCAGCATTTT
TRBD1 TRBJ1-2 TRBV10-3 NA CAISAGTGHGYTF TGTGCCATCAGTGCCGGGACAGGCCATGGCTACACCTTC
NA TRBJ2-7 TRBV19 NA CASSTQWSPPQEQYF TGTGCCAGTAGTACCCAATGGAGCCCTCCTCAGGAGCAGTACTTC
TRBD1 TRBJ2-5 TRBV5-1 NA CASSQDRAQYF TGCGCCAGCAGCCAGGACAGGGCCCAGTACTTC
NA TRBJ2-5 TRBV9 once CASSVEFSGLGETQYF TGTGCCAGCAGCGTAGAATTTTCGGGGTTGGGGGAGACCCAGTACTTC
NA TRBJ2-5 TRBV12-3/TRBV12-4 NA CASSPDLQETQYF TGTGCCAGCAGCCCGGACTTACAAGAGACCCAGTACTTC
TRBD1 TRBJ1-2 TRBV4-1 NA CASSQDWDRAGYTF TGCGCCAGCAGCCAAGACTGGGACAGGGCGGGCTACACCTTC
TRBD1 TRBJ1-1 TRBV10-3 once CAISPTGANTEAFF TGTGCCATCAGCCCGACAGGGGCGAACACTGAAGCTTTCTTT
TRBD1 TRBJ1-6 TRBV28 NA CASSLGGQGSSYNSPLHF TGTGCCAGCAGTTTAGGAGGACAGGGGAGCTCCTATAATTCACCCCTCCACTTT
TRBD1 TRBJ2-7 TRBV10-3 NA CATRGQGAEQYF TGTGCCACGAGGGGGCAGGGTGCCGAGCAGTACTTC
TRBD1 TRBJ1-2 TRBV6-5 NA CASSPYTTGADGYTF TGTGCCAGCAGTCCTTACACTACAGGGGCGGATGGCTACACCTTC
NA TRBJ2-2 TRBV18 NA CASSLQGSGGELFF TGTGCCAGCTCACTCCAGGGAAGTGGCGGGGAGCTGTTTTTT